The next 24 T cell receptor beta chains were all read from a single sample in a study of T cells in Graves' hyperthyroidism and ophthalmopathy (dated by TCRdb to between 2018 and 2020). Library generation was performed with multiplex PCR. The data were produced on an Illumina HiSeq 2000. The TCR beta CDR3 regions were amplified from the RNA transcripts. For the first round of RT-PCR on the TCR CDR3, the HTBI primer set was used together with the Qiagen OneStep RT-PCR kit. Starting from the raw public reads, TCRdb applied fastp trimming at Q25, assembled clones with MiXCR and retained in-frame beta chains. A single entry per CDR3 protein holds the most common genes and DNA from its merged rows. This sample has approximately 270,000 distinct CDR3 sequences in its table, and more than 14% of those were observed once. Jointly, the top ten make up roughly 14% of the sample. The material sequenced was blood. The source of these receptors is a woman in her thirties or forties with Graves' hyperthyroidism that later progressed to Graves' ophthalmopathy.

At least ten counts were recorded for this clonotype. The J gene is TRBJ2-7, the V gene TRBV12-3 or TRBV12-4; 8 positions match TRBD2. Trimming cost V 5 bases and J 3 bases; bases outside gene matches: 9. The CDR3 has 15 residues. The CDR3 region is CASSTLGLARYEQYF. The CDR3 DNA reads TGTGCCAGCAGTACGCTAGGACTAGCTCGCTACGAGCAGTACTTC.

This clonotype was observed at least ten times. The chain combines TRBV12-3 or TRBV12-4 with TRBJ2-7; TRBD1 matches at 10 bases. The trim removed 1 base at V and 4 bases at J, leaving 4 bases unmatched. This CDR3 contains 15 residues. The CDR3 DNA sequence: TGTGCCAGCAGTTTAGGGGGACAGGGGAGGTACGAGCAGTACTTC. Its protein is CASSLGGQGRYEQYF.

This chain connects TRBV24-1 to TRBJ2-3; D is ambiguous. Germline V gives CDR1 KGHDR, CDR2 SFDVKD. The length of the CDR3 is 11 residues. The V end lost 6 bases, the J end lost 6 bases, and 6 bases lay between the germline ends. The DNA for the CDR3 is TGTGCCACCAGTACTGGTGATACGCAGTATTTT. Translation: CATSTGDTQYF.

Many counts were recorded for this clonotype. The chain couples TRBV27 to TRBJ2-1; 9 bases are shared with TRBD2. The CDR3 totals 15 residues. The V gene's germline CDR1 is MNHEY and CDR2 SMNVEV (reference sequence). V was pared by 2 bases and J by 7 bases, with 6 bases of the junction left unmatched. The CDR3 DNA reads TGTGCCAGCAGTTTACGACTAGCGGTCCTTAATGAGCAGTTCTTC. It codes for CASSLRLAVLNEQFF.

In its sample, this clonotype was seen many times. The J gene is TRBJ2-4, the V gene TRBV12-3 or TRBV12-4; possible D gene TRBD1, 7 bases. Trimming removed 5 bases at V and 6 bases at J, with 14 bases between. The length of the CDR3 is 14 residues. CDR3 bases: TGTGCCAGCAGTCACAGGGGAGGTGCAAACATTCAGTACTTC. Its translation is CASSHRGGANIQYF.

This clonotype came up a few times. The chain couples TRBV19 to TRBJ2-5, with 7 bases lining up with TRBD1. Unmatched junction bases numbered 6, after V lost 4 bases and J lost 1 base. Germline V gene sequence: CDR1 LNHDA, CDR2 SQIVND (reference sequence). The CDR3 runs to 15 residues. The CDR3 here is CASSRLGTVQETQYF. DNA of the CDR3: TGTGCCAGTAGTAGATTAGGGACAGTCCAAGAGACCCAGTACTTC.

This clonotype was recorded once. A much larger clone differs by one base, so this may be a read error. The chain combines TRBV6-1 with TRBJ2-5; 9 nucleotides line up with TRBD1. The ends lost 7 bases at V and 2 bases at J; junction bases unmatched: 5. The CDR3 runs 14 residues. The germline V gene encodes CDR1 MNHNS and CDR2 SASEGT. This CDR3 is CASNDRGSQETQYF. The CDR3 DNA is TGTGCCAGCAATGACAGGGGGTCTCAAGAGACCCAGTACTTC.

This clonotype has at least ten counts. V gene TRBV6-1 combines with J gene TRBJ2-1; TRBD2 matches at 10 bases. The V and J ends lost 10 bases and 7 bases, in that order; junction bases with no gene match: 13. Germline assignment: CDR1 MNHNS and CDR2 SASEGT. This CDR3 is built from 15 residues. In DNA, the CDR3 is TGTGCCATTCAAGAATTCACTAGCGGGAAGAATGAGCAGTTCTTC. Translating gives CAIQEFTSGKNEQFF.

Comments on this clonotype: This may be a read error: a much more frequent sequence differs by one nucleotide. The CDR3 bases are TGCAGCGTTAAGTACAATGCGCAGTTCTTC. Its protein is CSVKYNAQFF. The gene calls are TRBV29-1 and TRBJ2-1; D remains unclear. CDR3 size: 10 residues. In germline, CDR1 is SQVTM, CDR2 ANQGSEA.

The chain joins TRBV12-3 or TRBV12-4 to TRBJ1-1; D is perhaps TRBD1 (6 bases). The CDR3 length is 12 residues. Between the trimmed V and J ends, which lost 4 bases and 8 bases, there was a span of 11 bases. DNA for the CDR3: TGTGCCAGCAGTTCATTAGGACAGGAAGCTTTCTTT. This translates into CASSSLGQEAFF.

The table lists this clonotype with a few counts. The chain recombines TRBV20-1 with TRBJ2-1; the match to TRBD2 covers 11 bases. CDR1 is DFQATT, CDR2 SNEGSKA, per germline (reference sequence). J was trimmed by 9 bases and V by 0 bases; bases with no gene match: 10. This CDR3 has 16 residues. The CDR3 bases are TGCAGTGCTAGAGATAGGTTACTAGCGGGAGTCTCTGAGCAGTTCTTC. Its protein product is CSARDRLLAGVSEQFF.

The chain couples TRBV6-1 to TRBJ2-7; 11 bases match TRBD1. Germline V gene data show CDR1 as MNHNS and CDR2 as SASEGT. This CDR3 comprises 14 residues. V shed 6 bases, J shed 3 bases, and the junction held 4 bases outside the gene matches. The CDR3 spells CASSRDRGIYEQYF. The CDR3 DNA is TGTGCCAGCAGCCGGGACAGGGGGATCTACGAGCAGTACTTC.

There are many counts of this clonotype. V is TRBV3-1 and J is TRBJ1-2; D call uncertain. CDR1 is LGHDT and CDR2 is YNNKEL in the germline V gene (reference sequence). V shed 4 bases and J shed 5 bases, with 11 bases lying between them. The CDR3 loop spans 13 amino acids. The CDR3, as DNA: TGTGCCAGCAGCCCTCGGTCCTTTTATGGCTACACCTTC. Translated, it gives CASSPRSFYGYTF.

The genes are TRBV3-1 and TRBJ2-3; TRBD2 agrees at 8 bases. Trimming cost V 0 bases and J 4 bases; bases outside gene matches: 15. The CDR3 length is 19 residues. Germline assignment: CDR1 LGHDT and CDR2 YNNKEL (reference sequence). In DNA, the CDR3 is TGTGCCAGCAGCCAAGAGAATTTGTGGTGGGCGGGAGGCCCAGATACGCAGTATTTT. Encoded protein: CASSQENLWWAGGPDTQYF.

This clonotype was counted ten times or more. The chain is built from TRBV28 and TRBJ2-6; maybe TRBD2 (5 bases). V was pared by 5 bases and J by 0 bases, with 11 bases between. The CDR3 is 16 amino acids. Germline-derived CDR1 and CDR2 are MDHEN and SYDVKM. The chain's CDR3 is CASSTRRLSGANVLTF. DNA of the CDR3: TGTGCCAGCAGTACTAGGAGGCTCTCTGGGGCCAACGTCCTGACTTTC.

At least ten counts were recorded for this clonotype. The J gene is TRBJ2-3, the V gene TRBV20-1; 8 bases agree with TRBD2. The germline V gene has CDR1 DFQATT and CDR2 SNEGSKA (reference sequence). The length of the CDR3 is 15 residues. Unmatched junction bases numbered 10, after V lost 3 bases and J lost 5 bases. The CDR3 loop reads CSASPFGRAKDTQYF. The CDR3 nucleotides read TGCAGTGCTAGCCCCTTCGGGAGGGCCAAAGATACGCAGTATTTT.

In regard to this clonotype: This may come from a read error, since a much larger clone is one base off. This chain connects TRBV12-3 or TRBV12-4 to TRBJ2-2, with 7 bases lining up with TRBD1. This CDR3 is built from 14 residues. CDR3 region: CVSSALQGSGELFF. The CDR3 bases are TGTGTCAGCAGCGCCTTACAGGGGAGCGGGGAGCTGTTTTTT.

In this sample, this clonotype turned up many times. The CDR3 region has the DNA TGCGCCAGCAGCCAAGACGGGATGGGCACCGGGGAGCTGTTTTTT. Translation gives CASSQDGMGTGELFF. This sequence joins TRBV4-1 and TRBJ2-2; D is possibly TRBD2 (5 bases). The CDR3 is 15 residues long. The V gene lost 0 bases and the J gene lost 4 bases, with 9 bases spanning the gap. Germline V lookup: CDR1 MGHRA, CDR2 YSYEKL.

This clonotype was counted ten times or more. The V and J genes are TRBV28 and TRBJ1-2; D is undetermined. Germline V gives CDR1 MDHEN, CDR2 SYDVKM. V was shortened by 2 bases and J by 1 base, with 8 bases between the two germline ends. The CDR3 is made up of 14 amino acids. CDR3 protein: CASSLEGYNYGYTF. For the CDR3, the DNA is TGTGCCAGCAGTTTAGAGGGTTATAACTATGGCTACACCTTC.

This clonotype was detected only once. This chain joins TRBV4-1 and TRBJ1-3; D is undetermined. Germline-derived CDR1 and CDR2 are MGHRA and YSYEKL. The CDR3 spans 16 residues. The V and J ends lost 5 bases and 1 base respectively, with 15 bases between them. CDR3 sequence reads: CASSNPIRRSGNTIYF. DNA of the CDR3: TGCGCCAGCAGCAACCCGATCAGGCGGTCTGGAAACACCATATATTTT.

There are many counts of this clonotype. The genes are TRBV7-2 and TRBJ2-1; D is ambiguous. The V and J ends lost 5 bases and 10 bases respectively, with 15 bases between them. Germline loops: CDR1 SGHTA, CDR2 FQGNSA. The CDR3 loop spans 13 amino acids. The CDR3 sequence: CASSIRSGREQFF. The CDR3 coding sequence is TGTGCCAGCAGCATCAGATCTGGGCGAGAGCAGTTCTTC.

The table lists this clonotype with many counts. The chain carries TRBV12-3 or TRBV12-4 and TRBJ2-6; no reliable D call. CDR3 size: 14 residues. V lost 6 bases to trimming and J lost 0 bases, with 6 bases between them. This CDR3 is CASRLNSGANVLTF. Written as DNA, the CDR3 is TGTGCCAGCAGACTCAACTCTGGGGCCAACGTCCTGACTTTC.

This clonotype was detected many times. CDR3 loop: CASHRTGDFPDQPQHF. DNA for the CDR3: TGTGCCAGCCACCGGACAGGGGACTTCCCGGATCAGCCCCAGCATTTT. The chain joins TRBV18 to TRBJ1-5, with 9 bases matching TRBD1. Looked up from germline, CDR1 is KGHSH and CDR2 is LQKENI. This CDR3 contains 16 residues. Germline trimming cut 8 bases from V and 5 bases from J; bases unmatched to any gene: 13.

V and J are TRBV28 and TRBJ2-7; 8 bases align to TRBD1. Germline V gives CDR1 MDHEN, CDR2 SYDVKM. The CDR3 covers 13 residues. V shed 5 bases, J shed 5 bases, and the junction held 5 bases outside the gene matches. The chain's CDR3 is CASSDRGFDEQYF. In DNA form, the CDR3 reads TGTGCCAGCAGTGACAGGGGCTTCGACGAGCAGTACTTC.